This is a list of T cell receptor beta chains from one sample in a study of shared clonotypes between healthy human individuals. Here immunoSEQ multiplex PCR was the method, and the copy in TCRdb shows in-frame clones only, minus some. There are under 1,100,000 clones in the sample; about 84% occur only once, and 0.55% to 0.7% lies in the top ten. The specimen was memory CD4+ T cells from PBMCs. The receptors were gathered from a man aged 18 to 29 in good health. Some clones in this sample may be carry-over from other donors' samples. Each CDR3 is given with its conserved first and last residue. D genes are given only for firm matches. Clone size, where shown, is once, few, many, or a class for clones that have expanded.

j_call,cdr3_length,v_call,clone_size,d_call,cdr3_aa,cdr3_nt
TRBJ2-7,16,TRBV7-2,NA,TRBD2,CASSRQLAVSSYEQYF,TGTGCCAGCAGCCGACAACTAGCGGTGAGCTCCTACGAGCAGTACTTC
TRBJ2-7,15,TRBV7-2,many,TRBD2,CASSPISGSSYEQYF,TGTGCCAGCAGTCCAATCAGCGGGAGCTCCTACGAGCAGTACTTC
TRBJ1-2,12,TRBV30,NA,TRBD1,CAWEQGADGYTF,TGTGCCTGGGAACAGGGGGCGGATGGCTACACCTTC
TRBJ2-7,14,TRBV5-4,NA,TRBD2,CASSLQAGVREQYF,TGTGCCAGCAGCTTGCAAGCGGGAGTAAGAGAGCAGTACTTC
TRBJ2-7,15,TRBV28,NA,NA,CASGSWGASLFEQYF,TGTGCCAGCGGTAGTTGGGGGGCAAGTCTCTTCGAGCAGTACTTC
TRBJ2-1,15,TRBV19,NA,TRBD1,CASSIGQGTYNEQFF,TGTGCCAGTAGTATTGGACAGGGGACCTACAATGAGCAGTTCTTC
TRBJ1-1,12,TRBV30,NA,NA,CASGEPNTEAFF,TGTGCCTCAGGGGAGCCGAACACTGAAGCTTTCTTT
TRBJ1-2,12,TRBV7-3,NA,NA,CASSHQGENYTF,TGTGCCAGCAGCCACCAGGGAGAGAACTACACCTTC
TRBJ2-3,14,TRBV5-5,NA,TRBD2,CASTLGLAGATQYF,TGTGCCAGCACCCTTGGGCTAGCGGGAGCCACGCAGTATTTT
TRBJ1-2,13,TRBV6-6,NA,NA,CASSSREGDGYTF,TGTGCCAGCAGTTCTCGGGAAGGAGATGGCTACACCTTC
TRBJ2-3,16,TRBV7-3,NA,NA,CASSLAANTGTDTQYF,TGTGCCAGCAGCTTAGCGGCAAACACGGGCACAGATACGCAGTATTTT
TRBJ2-5,19,TRBV5-1,NA,TRBD2,CASSYRAGTSGSVQETQYF,TGCGCCAGCAGTTACCGAGCCGGGACTAGCGGGAGTGTTCAAGAGACCCAGTACTTC
TRBJ1-1,14,TRBV28,NA,NA,CASGGTRQGTEAFF,TGTGCCAGCGGCGGGACGAGGCAGGGCACTGAAGCTTTCTTT
TRBJ1-2,11,TRBV28,many,NA,CASSHIYGYTF,TGTGCCAGCAGCCACATTTATGGCTACACCTTC
TRBJ2-5,15,TRBV5-1,NA,NA,CASSFAGASQETQYF,TGCGCCAGCAGCTTTGCCGGGGCCAGCCAAGAGACCCAGTACTTC
TRBJ2-5,11,TRBV30,NA,TRBD1,CAWTGGETQYF,TGTGCCTGGACAGGGGGCGAGACCCAGTACTTC
TRBJ1-5,15,TRBV18,once,TRBD1,CASSSAGGADQPQHF,TGTGCCAGCTCATCGGCAGGGGGCGCGGATCAGCCCCAGCATTTT
TRBJ1-1,17,TRBV5-1,NA,TRBD1,CASSIGQGTPMNTEAFF,TGCGCCAGCAGCATCGGACAGGGGACACCCATGAACACTGAAGCTTTCTTT
TRBJ2-5,14,TRBV5-6,NA,NA,CASSLVTLGETQYF,TGTGCCAGCAGCTTGGTAACCCTCGGGGAGACCCAGTACTTC
TRBJ1-1,14,TRBV30,NA,TRBD1,CAWSVQGAVTEAFF,TGTGCCTGGAGTGTACAGGGGGCTGTCACTGAAGCTTTCTTT
TRBJ2-7,14,TRBV21-1,NA,NA,CASSKQGGGYEQYF,TGTGCCAGCAGCAAACAAGGGGGCGGCTACGAGCAGTACTTC
TRBJ1-2,15,TRBV7-2,NA,TRBD1,CASSPWTGGDWGYTF,TGTGCCAGCAGCCCTTGGACAGGGGGCGATTGGGGCTACACCTTC
TRBJ2-2,12,TRBV18,NA,NA,CASSLDTGELFF,TGTGCCAGCTCACTCGATACCGGGGAGCTGTTTTTT
TRBJ2-7,14,TRBV6-5,NA,TRBD2,CASRLAGGRYEQYF,TGTGCCAGCAGGCTAGCGGGAGGGCGTTACGAGCAGTACTTC
TRBJ2-5,15,TRBV5-4,NA,NA,CASSLSGSEAETQYF,TGTGCCAGCAGCCTTAGCGGTTCCGAAGCAGAGACCCAGTACTTC
TRBJ1-2,16,TRBV28,NA,TRBD1,CASRGAGGVANYGYTF,TGTGCCAGCAGGGGGGCAGGGGGCGTCGCTAACTATGGCTACACCTTC
TRBJ1-2,13,TRBV28,NA,NA,CASSPGGRYGYTF,TGTGCCAGCAGCCCTGGTGGCCGGTATGGCTACACCTTC
TRBJ2-2,14,TRBV29-1,once,TRBD2,CSVDTSGNTGELFF,TGCAGCGTTGATACTAGCGGAAACACCGGGGAGCTGTTTTTT
TRBJ2-7,14,TRBV2,NA,NA,CASRPARGGYEQYF,TGTGCCAGCAGGCCCGCACGTGGGGGGTACGAGCAGTACTTC
TRBJ2-3,15,TRBV5-1,NA,NA,CASSANRVSTDTQYF,TGCGCCAGCAGTGCAAACAGGGTTAGCACAGATACGCAGTATTTT
TRBJ1-2,12,TRBV12-1,few,NA,CASSPLPDGYTF,TGTGCCAGCAGCCCCCTCCCGGATGGCTACACCTTC
TRBJ1-4,13,TRBV10-3,many,NA,CAAKTTTNEKLFF,TGTGCCGCAAAGACAACAACTAATGAAAAACTGTTTTTT
TRBJ2-7,14,TRBV6-5,NA,NA,CASRSGGITYEQYF,TGTGCCAGCAGGTCTGGGGGGATCACCTACGAGCAGTACTTC
TRBJ2-1,16,TRBV7-2,few,NA,CASSPGAGSSYNEQFF,TGTGCCAGCAGCCCAGGAGCGGGTAGCTCCTACAATGAGCAGTTCTTC
TRBJ2-2,14,TRBV6-5,NA,NA,CASSYTGVVGELFF,TGTGCCAGCAGTTACACGGGGGTGGTTGGGGAGCTGTTTTTT
TRBJ2-7,14,TRBV6-1,NA,NA,CASSEAIGPYEQYF,TGTGCCAGCAGTGAGGCAATAGGACCCTACGAGCAGTACTTC
TRBJ2-1,16,TRBV4-1,NA,NA,CASSQGSMNSYNEQFF,TGCGCCAGCAGCCAAGGGTCTATGAACTCCTACAATGAGCAGTTCTTC
TRBJ2-2,15,TRBV6-5,NA,TRBD2,CASSLSREGTGELFF,TGTGCCAGCAGTCTCTCGCGGGAGGGAACCGGGGAGCTGTTTTTT
TRBJ2-7,12,TRBV6-6,NA,NA,CASSLGTYEQYF,TGTGCCAGCAGCCTAGGTACCTACGAGCAGTACTTC
TRBJ1-2,12,TRBV28,NA,TRBD1,CASGTGGYGYTF,TGTGCCAGCGGGACAGGGGGGTATGGCTACACCTTC
TRBJ2-7,13,TRBV7-9,many,NA,CASSPLSSYEQYF,TGTGCCAGCAGCCCCCTAAGCTCCTACGAGCAGTACTTC
TRBJ1-4,15,TRBV28,NA,NA,CASSYDRRTNEKLFF,TGTGCCAGCAGTTACGACCGGCGGACTAATGAAAAACTGTTTTTT
TRBJ2-7,13,TRBV7-3,once,TRBD1,CASSPGTVVEQYF,TGTGCCAGCAGCCCAGGGACAGTTGTCGAGCAGTACTTC
TRBJ1-2,14,TRBV18,NA,TRBD1,CASSPLDRDPGYTF,TGTGCCAGCTCACCCCTGGACAGGGATCCTGGCTACACCTTC
TRBJ1-5,13,TRBV6-5,NA,NA,CASSRTQDQPQHF,TGTGCCAGCAGCCGAACCCAGGATCAGCCCCAGCATTTT
TRBJ2-2,16,TRBV5-1,NA,TRBD2,CASTDSGRASAGELFF,TGCGCCAGCACAGACAGCGGGAGGGCCTCGGCCGGGGAGCTGTTTTTT
TRBJ2-1,15,TRBV5-1,NA,NA,CASSLDVNSYNEQFF,TGCGCCAGCAGCCTCGACGTGAACTCCTACAATGAGCAGTTCTTC
TRBJ2-3,15,TRBV5-4,NA,TRBD2,CASSGSGTTTDTQYF,TGTGCCAGCAGCGGGAGCGGGACCACCACAGATACGCAGTATTTT
TRBJ2-3,16,TRBV28,few,NA,CASSGGLLRATDTQYF,TGTGCCAGCAGTGGTGGGCTTCTCAGGGCCACAGATACGCAGTATTTT
TRBJ2-7,15,TRBV2,NA,NA,CASSESHQSSYEQYF,TGTGCCAGCAGTGAATCGCATCAGAGCTCCTACGAGCAGTACTTC
TRBJ1-1,18,TRBV4-2,NA,NA,CASSPTQPSDQRQTEAFF,TGTGCCAGCAGCCCTACCCAACCATCCGACCAAAGACAGACTGAAGCTTTCTTT
TRBJ1-2,15,TRBV2,NA,TRBD1,CASSLGTGGLYGYTF,TGTGCCAGCAGTCTTGGGACAGGGGGCTTGTATGGCTACACCTTC
TRBJ2-2,14,TRBV28,few,TRBD2,CASGASGITGELFF,TGTGCCAGCGGAGCTAGCGGCATAACCGGGGAGCTGTTTTTT
TRBJ2-1,12,TRBV6-6,NA,TRBD2,CASTKTSGEQFF,TGTGCCAGCACTAAGACTAGCGGTGAGCAGTTCTTC